Listed below are T cell receptor beta chains from one sample, sequenced in a study of T cell responses to AZD1222 COVID-19 vaccine. Sequencing was performed with immunoSEQ multiplex PCR; in TCRdb, only in-frame clones are kept and a portion is missing. The repertoire consists of roughly 120,000 clones, with roughly nine tenths occurring once and the leading ten covering roughly a tenth. The source material was peripheral blood, sampled on day 0 of AZD1222 vaccination. The receptor source for this set is an adult in good health. The conserved cysteine and the conserved F or W are not part of the CDR3 here. A D gene is named only where the DNA matches it firmly.

d_call,v_call,j_call,cdr3_aa
TRBD1,TRBV9,TRBJ1-1,ASSVAEHRGNTEAF
TRBD1,TRBV19,TRBJ1-2,ASSIRGGDYGYT
TRBD1,TRBV28,TRBJ2-7,ASSPTGALYEQY
.,TRBV5-1,TRBJ1-1,ASSTDPNTEAF
TRBD2,TRBV27,TRBJ2-1,ASSFNSGGASEQF
.,TRBV18,TRBJ1-3,ASSATLQKSSGNTIY
.,TRBV7-9,TRBJ1-1,ASSLLADTEAF
.,TRBV29-1,TRBJ1-1,SVAQGTEAF
TRBD1,TRBV23-1,TRBJ1-4,ASSQQSRGLATNEKLF
TRBD2,TRBV11-2,TRBJ2-7,ASSLVGRAQPYEQY
.,TRBV7-9,TRBJ1-2,ASSLQEDGYT
TRBD2,TRBV4-2,TRBJ2-7,ASSQSLAGGDEQY
.,TRBV5-4,TRBJ2-1,ASSPPGGRAYNEQF
.,TRBV4-1,TRBJ2-4,ASSHPAAGRVQY
.,TRBV6-5,TRBJ1-2,ASISRYGYT
TRBD1,TRBV6-5,TRBJ1-1,ASREGQMNTEAF
.,TRBV10-2,TRBJ1-1,ASSEGNWHTEAF
TRBD1,TRBV12-5,TRBJ2-7,ASGLGQGADEQY
.,TRBV6-2/TRBV6-3,TRBJ1-2,ASSSARAQGTARGYT
.,TRBV11-2,TRBJ1-1,ASSLGGGNTEAF
TRBD1,TRBV6-5,TRBJ2-1,ASSYSGDRGNEQF
.,TRBV5-5,TRBJ2-1,ASSFSPGNEQF
TRBD2,TRBV2,TRBJ2-1,ASSKGLAGGNEQF
.,TRBV5-1,TRBJ1-2,ASSLGVGDGGYT
.,TRBV5-6,TRBJ1-2,ASSQRTDEGYGYT
.,TRBV2,TRBJ1-2,ASSEAGYGYT
.,TRBV9,TRBJ1-1,ASSVARVGDMDTEAF
TRBD1,TRBV5-6,TRBJ1-3,ASSPDRGSGNTIY
TRBD1,TRBV6-5,TRBJ1-2,ASSPGTGKHYGYT
TRBD1,TRBV3-1/TRBV3-2,TRBJ1-6,ASSRGQGMVSPLH
TRBD1,TRBV11-2,TRBJ1-1,ASSSFTGGTEAF
.,TRBV4-2,TRBJ2-6,ASSQDGVGAGANVLT
TRBD2,TRBV28,TRBJ2-5,ASSPWAGEETQY
.,TRBV5-1,TRBJ2-7,ASSSTFRGSYEQY
TRBD1,TRBV3-1/TRBV3-2,TRBJ2-3,ASSQDQKGASATDTQY
TRBD1,TRBV7-2,TRBJ1-4,ASSLGRGLSEKLF
.,TRBV30,TRBJ1-1,AWSAVRAITEAF
.,TRBV29-1,TRBJ2-2,SVISNGGELF
.,TRBV7-9,TRBJ1-1,ASSSARGVSTEAF
.,TRBV19,TRBJ1-5,ASSTRQGRSNQPQH
.,TRBV5-6,TRBJ2-7,ASRMRVAYEQY
.,TRBV6-1,TRBJ1-3,ASSEYEGAAGNTIY